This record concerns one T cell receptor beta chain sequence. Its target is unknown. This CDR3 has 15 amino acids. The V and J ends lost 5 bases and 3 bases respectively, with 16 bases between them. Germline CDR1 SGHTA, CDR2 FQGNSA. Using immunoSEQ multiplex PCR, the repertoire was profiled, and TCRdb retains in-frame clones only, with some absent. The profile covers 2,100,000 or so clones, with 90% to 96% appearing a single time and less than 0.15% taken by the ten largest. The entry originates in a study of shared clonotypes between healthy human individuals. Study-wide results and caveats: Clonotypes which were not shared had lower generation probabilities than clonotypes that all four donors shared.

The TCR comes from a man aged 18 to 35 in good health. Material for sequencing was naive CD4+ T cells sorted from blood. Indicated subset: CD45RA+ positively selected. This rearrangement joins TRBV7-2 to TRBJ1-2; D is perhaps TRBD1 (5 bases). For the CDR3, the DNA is TGTGCCAGCAGCAAAGGGGCGACTTCTGACTATGGCTACACCTTC. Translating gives CASSKGATSDYGYTF.